This T cell receptor beta chain stems from a study of cytomegalovirus exposure and HLA in healthy donors. PCR amplification relied on 60 Vbeta primers (plus 13 Jbeta primers). Repertoires were generated with immunoSEQ multiplex PCR, while TCRdb's copy carries only in-frame clones and drops some. The sample contains some 110,000 clones, almost 80% of which appear only once. Of note for this clone: The target antigen is unknown.

Germline V gene sequence: CDR1 MNHEY, CDR2 SVGAGI. This CDR3 region has 13 residues. Study-wide findings and caveats: Later work showed greater clonal expansion in HLA-associated TCR beta chains than in equally common others.

The sample consisted of PBMCs. The clonotype comes from a man in his 60s in good health and CMV-seropositive. The chain employs TRBV6-5 and TRBJ2-5; tentatively, D is TRBD1 (6 bases). The end of the DNA aligns better with TRBJ2-7, so the J call may be wrong. The CDR3 region is CASTGQGIYEQYF. For the CDR3, the DNA is TGTGCCAGCACCGGGCAGGGGATCTACGAGCAGTACTTC.